This TCR beta chain originates from a study of blood T cell repertoires in COVID-19. Study information: Sites across the United States, Italy and Spain contributed samples from acute and convalescent COVID-19. PBMCs, B-cell-depleted T cells, or T cells were the source of the cDNA or gDNA that made up the material.

Original processing notes: Reference gene primer amplification gave estimated nucleated cell counts. The assay was immunoSEQ multiplex PCR, and TCRdb's table has in-frame clones only and misses some. V and J calls and clone size are given by that table; D and trimming were obtained from the DNA. The table includes 65,000 to 70,000 clones, around 81% detected once. The CDR3 sequence is 15 residues long. The germline V gene has CDR1 SGHVS and CDR2 FNYEAQ. V lost 5 bases, J lost 8 bases, and 9 bases stayed unmatched. Specimen: peripheral blood. This sequence originates from a woman aged 55-75 years with acute or convalescent COVID-19. This chain links TRBV7-6 with TRBJ1-4, with 9 nucleotides matching TRBD1. CDR3 residues: CASSPGQGRGEKLFF. The CDR3 DNA reads as TGTGCCAGCAGCCCTGGACAGGGGAGAGGAGAAAAACTGTTTTTT.